This TCR beta chain was identified in a study of T cell changes during pregnancy in multiple sclerosis. Clones were read by immunoSEQ multiplex PCR, and TCRdb kept only the in-frame ones, dropping some. The sample yields approximately 73,000 clones, over 85% seen once. Source: CD4+ T cells from peripheral blood mononuclear cells, taken before pregnancy. This receptor was obtained from a female donor with multiple sclerosis, enrolled in a pregnancy study.

Written as DNA, the CDR3 is TGTGCCAGCAGCGGGGGGACAGGACGAGAGACCCAGTACTTC. It specifies CASSGGTGRETQYF. The gene calls are TRBV5-4 and TRBJ2-5, with 8 bases matching TRBD1. The CDR3 runs 14 residues. Per the germline V gene, CDR1 is SGHNT and CDR2 is YYREEE (reference sequence). With V trimmed by 4 bases and J by 4 bases, 6 bases remained unmatched.